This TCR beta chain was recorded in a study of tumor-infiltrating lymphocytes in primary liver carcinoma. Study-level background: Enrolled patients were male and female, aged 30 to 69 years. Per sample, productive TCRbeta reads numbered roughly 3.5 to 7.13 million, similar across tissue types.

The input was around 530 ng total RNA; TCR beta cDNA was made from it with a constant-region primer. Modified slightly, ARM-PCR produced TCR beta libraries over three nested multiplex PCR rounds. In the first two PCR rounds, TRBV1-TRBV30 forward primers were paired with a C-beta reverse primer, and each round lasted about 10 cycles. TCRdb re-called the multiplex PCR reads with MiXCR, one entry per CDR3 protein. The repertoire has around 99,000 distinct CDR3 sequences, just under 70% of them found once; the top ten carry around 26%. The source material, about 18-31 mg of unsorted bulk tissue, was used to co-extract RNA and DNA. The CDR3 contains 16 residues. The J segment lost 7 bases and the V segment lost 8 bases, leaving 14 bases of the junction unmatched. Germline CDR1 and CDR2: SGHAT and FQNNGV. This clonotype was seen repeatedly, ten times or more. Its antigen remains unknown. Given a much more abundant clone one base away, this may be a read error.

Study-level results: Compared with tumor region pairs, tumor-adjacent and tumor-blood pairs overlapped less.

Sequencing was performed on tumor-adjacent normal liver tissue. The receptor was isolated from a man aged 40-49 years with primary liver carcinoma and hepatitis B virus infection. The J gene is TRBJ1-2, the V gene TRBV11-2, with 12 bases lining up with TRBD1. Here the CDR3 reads CASGPLGGQGAGGYTF. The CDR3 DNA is TGTGCCAGCGGCCCATTAGGGGGACAGGGGGCAGGTGGCTACACCTTC.